Presented here are 16 T cell receptor beta chains from one specimen sequenced in a study of T cells expressing NK-cell markers. TCRdb reanalyzed the 5' RACE reads and collapses them to one entry per CDR3 protein, without DNA. The clone table shows hundreds of thousands of distinct CDR3 sequences, with the ten largest holding 3.5% to 4.5%. The sample taken for sequencing was blood T cells: a sorted CD56 or NKG2C T cell subset, CD4+ or CD8+ T cells, or bulk PBMC T cells (not recorded which). Receptors were obtained from a man aged 18 to 35 in good health.

The chain combines TRBV4-2 with TRBJ2-5; lacking DNA, the TRBD1 call made by TCRdb goes unchecked. CDR3 length equals 12 residues. Germline V gene lookup returns CDR1 LGHNA and CDR2 YNFKEQ. CDR3 region: CASSQPLGTQYF.

The J gene is TRBJ2-1, the V gene TRBV7-2; TCRdb's assignment of TRBD2 cannot be checked, as there is no DNA. From germline, CDR1 is SGHTA and CDR2 FQGNSA. The CDR3 totals 16 residues. CDR3 loop: CASSFLGLAPEVEQFF.

The chain uses TRBV2 and TRBJ2-1; checking the TCRdb D call of TRBD2 is not possible without DNA. The germline CDR1 and CDR2 sequences are SNHLY and FYNNEI. The CDR3 contains 16 residues. The CDR3 loop is CASIWGGAGGPNEQFF. Complete variable domain (other parts from reference TRBV2 and TRBJ2-1): EPEVTQTPSHQVTQMGQEVILRCVPISNHLYFYWYRQILGQKVEFLVSFYNNEISEKSEIFDDQFSVERPDGSNFTLKIRSTKLEDSAMYFCASIWGGAGGPNEQFFGPGTRLTVL.

The chain has TRBV13 and TRBJ2-5; the D call from TCRdb, TRBD2, cannot be confirmed without DNA. Germline loops: CDR1 PRHDT, CDR2 FYEKMQ (reference sequence). The CDR3 contains 15 residues. The CDR3 sequence is CASSAAGPEMETQYF.

V gene TRBV6-5 combines with J gene TRBJ2-1; there is no DNA to check the TCRdb D call of TRBD2. The CDR3 length is 16 residues. Germline CDR1 reads MNHEY; CDR2 reads SVGAGI. The CDR3: CASSSGTSGFYNEQFF.

The chain combines TRBV27 with TRBJ2-7; TCRdb's D gene call, TRBD2, goes unchecked for lack of DNA. Per the germline V gene, CDR1 is MNHEY and CDR2 is SMNVEV (reference sequence). The CDR3 runs 13 residues. The CDR3 spells CASSPGRGVEQYF.

V usage is TRBV13 and J usage is TRBJ1-3; without DNA, the TCRdb call of TRBD1 cannot be checked. Per germline, CDR1 PRHDT and CDR2 FYEKMQ (reference sequence). This CDR3 comprises 14 residues. The CDR3: CASSEQGTGNTIYF.

V is TRBV29-1 and J is TRBJ2-7; TCRdb outputs TRBD2, but without DNA this stays unchecked. Germline V gene lookup returns CDR1 SQVTM and CDR2 ANQGSEA. The CDR3 loop spans 11 amino acids. CDR3 sequence reads: CSVASGGVWYF.

V and J are TRBV7-2 and TRBJ1-3; TCRdb lists TRBD1, though no DNA is available to test this call. The CDR3 is 16 amino acids. In germline, CDR1 is SGHTA, CDR2 FQGNSA. The CDR3 sequence is CASSLMGVDTGNTIYF.

The chain has TRBV19 and TRBJ2-5; TCRdb's D call, TRBD1, is unchecked because there is no DNA. Germline CDR1 LNHDA, CDR2 SQIVND (reference sequence). CDR3 length: 14 residues. CDR3 residues: CASSTTGEKETQYF.

V is TRBV5-1 and J is TRBJ2-1; the D gene TCRdb calls, TRBD2, cannot be checked with no DNA. CDR3 length equals 14 residues. The germline CDR1 and CDR2 sequences are SGHRS and YFSETQ. The CDR3 reads CASSLVEGLNEQFF.

This rearrangement joins TRBV28 to TRBJ2-3; the D gene TCRdb calls, TRBD1, cannot be checked with no DNA. The germline CDR1 and CDR2 sequences are MDHEN and SYDVKM. The CDR3 totals 15 residues. The CDR3 reads CASSWDRRRTDTQYF.

The chain is built from TRBV28 and TRBJ2-1; there is no DNA to check the TCRdb D call of TRBD1. Germline V gene lookup returns CDR1 MDHEN and CDR2 SYDVKM. This CDR3 spans 15 amino acids. The CDR3 sequence is CASSGRTGHRELQFF.

The chain links TRBV12-3 or TRBV12-4 to TRBJ2-1; TCRdb picks TRBD2, but there is no DNA to check that call. The CDR3 runs to 13 residues. The CDR3 sequence is CASTLGNSFGQFF.

This chain uses TRBV5-1 with TRBJ2-2. The CDR3 has 15 amino acids. The germline V gene has CDR1 SGHRS and CDR2 YFSETQ. Here the CDR3 reads CASSVLQIFTGELFF.

The V gene is TRBV5-1, the J gene TRBJ2-5; no DNA is available, so the TRBD2 call from TCRdb remains unchecked. CDR3 length: 14 residues. Germline-derived CDR1 and CDR2 are SGHRS and YFSETQ. The CDR3: CASSLRAGGPDQYF.